This T cell receptor beta chain was captured by sequencing in a study of blood T cell repertoires in COVID-19. In the authors' methods: Scientists estimated how many nucleated cells there were by amplifying reference gene primers. TCRdb keeps only in-frame clones here, not all; method: immunoSEQ multiplex PCR. D and trimming were read from the DNA, whereas the V and J calls and clone size are those reported in that table. The sample carries over 200,000 clones, approximately 91% recorded once. Sequencing was carried out using peripheral blood. The sequence was obtained from a person between 18 and 35 years old with COVID-19, enrolled during active disease.

This CDR3 is CASSYDAGGPYEQYF. The CDR3 coding sequence is TGTGCCAGCAGTTACGACGCGGGAGGCCCCTACGAGCAGTACTTC. The gene calls are TRBV6-2 or TRBV6-3 and TRBJ2-7; 8 bases are shared with TRBD2. Losses at the gene ends were 2 bases for V and 2 bases for J; bases not matched to a gene: 5. From germline, CDR1 is MNHEY and CDR2 SVGEGT. This CDR3 has 15 amino acids.